Sequencing of this T cell receptor (beta chain) was carried out in a study of beta chain features in type 1 diabetes. Findings and limits, study-wide: In every one of the four CD4+ subsets, TCRB CDR3s were moderately but significantly shorter in Type 1 diabetes patients. A closer apparent resemblance between naive, central memory and Treg TCRB repertoires was seen in patients than in healthy donors. Sequencing of cDNA might inflate the share of cells that strongly express TCR. VDJ junctions from patients with type 1 diabetes contained fewer insertions and more deletions.

cDNA synthesis used the whole RNA isolate, giving expressed TCRB sequences. The repertoire was sequenced with immunoSEQ multiplex PCR; TCRdb's copy has only in-frame clones and lacks some. The top ten clones hold just under 0.04% of a sample with 600,000 or so clones, more than 13% of them seen once. The CDR3 is 16 residues long. Trimming removed 6 bases at V and 1 base at J, with 17 bases between. This clone appeared a few times. The antigen is not known. The sequencing sample was made of naive CD4+ T cells from blood. This clonotype originated in a man aged 18 to 35 with type 1 diabetes. V is TRBV23-1 and J is TRBJ2-3; D remains ambiguous. TRBV23-1 is designated an ORF whose function remains uncertain. CDR3 DNA sequence: TGCGCCAGCAGCCTGTGGCTGGCGGACCGCACAGATACGCAGTATTTT. This sequence encodes CASSLWLADRTDTQYF.